These T cell receptor beta chains were read from a single sample in a study of cytomegalovirus exposure and HLA in healthy donors. Data came from immunoSEQ multiplex PCR; TCRdb stores just in-frame clones and leaves some out. In the table there are around 93,000 clones, about four fifths of which are singletons. Sequencing was carried out using PBMCs. The source of these receptors is a woman aged 40 to 50 in good health and CMV-seronegative. CDR3s include the opening cysteine and the closing phenylalanine or tryptophan. A D gene is named only where the DNA matches it firmly. The size entry is marked missing in some rows and otherwise reads once, few, many or a size class.

clone size	CDR3 length	J gene	D gene	V gene	CDR3 DNA	CDR3 protein
NA	13	TRBJ1-6	NA	TRBV5-1	TGCGCCAGCAGCTTGGAAGTCGGGGGGCCCCTCCACTTT	CASSLEVGGPLHF
NA	16	TRBJ2-3	NA	TRBV10-1	TGCGCCAGCAGTGAGACGGGAGATTGGAGGGGAGATACGCAGTATTTT	CASSETGDWRGDTQYF
NA	16	TRBJ2-1	TRBD2	TRBV7-2	TGTGCCAGCAGCCAGGGACTAGCGGGAGGGGCCAATGAGCAGTTCTTC	CASSQGLAGGANEQFF
NA	18	TRBJ2-6	NA	TRBV10-3	TGTGCCATCAGTGAGTCGAAGATTTTGGGGGCAGAGGCCAACGTCCTGACTTTC	CAISESKILGAEANVLTF
NA	14	TRBJ2-7	NA	TRBV11-3	TGTGCCAGCAGCTTTGAAGGACAACCGTCCGAGCAGTACTTC	CASSFEGQPSEQYF
NA	20	TRBJ2-1	TRBD2	TRBV7-3	TGTGCCAGCAGCCAAATCGCCGGGACTAGCGGGAGGGTTGACAAGAATGAGCAGTTCTTC	CASSQIAGTSGRVDKNEQFF
NA	15	TRBJ2-3	NA	TRBV6-1	TGTGCCAGCAGTGAAGACTTGCTGGGCACAGATACGCAGTATTTT	CASSEDLLGTDTQYF
once	14	TRBJ2-1	NA	TRBV29-1	TGCAGCGTTGCAAGCTCCTTCTCCTACAATGAGCAGTTCTTC	CSVASSFSYNEQFF
NA	15	TRBJ2-1	TRBD2	TRBV5-1	TGCGCCAGCGGGAAAGCGGGAGACCCCTACAATGAGCAGTTCTTC	CASGKAGDPYNEQFF
NA	12	TRBJ1-2	NA	TRBV29-1	TGCAGCGTTGAACAACAGGGAGATGGCTACACCTTC	CSVEQQGDGYTF
NA	12	TRBJ1-5	NA	TRBV18	TGTGCCAGCTCACCACCGGGCCAGCCCCAGCATTTT	CASSPPGQPQHF
NA	13	TRBJ2-7	NA	TRBV28	TGTGCCAGCAGTTTCAGGGGCCGTCTGGAGCAGTACTTC	CASSFRGRLEQYF
NA	15	TRBJ1-1	NA	TRBV28	TGTGCCAGCAGTCCCCCAGGGCCCGTGAACACTGAAGCTTTCTTT	CASSPPGPVNTEAFF
NA	12	TRBJ2-7	NA	TRBV29-1	TGCAGAGTGGGGGCGGTGACCTACGAGCAGTACTTC	CRVGAVTYEQYF
NA	14	TRBJ2-7	NA	TRBV9	TGTGCCAGCAGCGTCGGGACTTTCACCTACGAGCAGTACTTC	CASSVGTFTYEQYF
NA	13	TRBJ2-7	TRBD1	TRBV10-3	TGTGCCATCACCGGGACAGGGGGCAACGAGCAGTACTTC	CAITGTGGNEQYF
NA	17	TRBJ2-3	NA	TRBV27	TGTGCCAGCAGGGCAGTGACAGTGGCTCCTAGCACAGATACGCAGTATTTT	CASRAVTVAPSTDTQYF
few	15	TRBJ2-1	TRBD2	TRBV11-2	TGTGCCAGCAGCCTACTAGCGCAGCGAGACAATGAGCAGTTCTTC	CASSLLAQRDNEQFF
few	15	TRBJ2-1	TRBD1	TRBV5-6	TGTGCCAGCAGCTTGGTGGTTCACAGGGGGGATGAGCAGTTCTTC	CASSLVVHRGDEQFF
NA	19	TRBJ1-1	NA	TRBV7-2	TGTGCCAGCAGCTTGGTTCTGGTTCAGGGTGGGGTTATGGACACTGAAGCTTTCTTT	CASSLVLVQGGVMDTEAFF
NA	13	TRBJ2-2	NA	TRBV19	TGTGCCAGTGAAGGCGGACTAACCGGGGAGCTGTTTTTT	CASEGGLTGELFF
once	15	TRBJ2-1	TRBD2	TRBV27	TGTGCCAGCAGTTTATGGACTAGCGGGAACAATGAGCAGTTCTTC	CASSLWTSGNNEQFF
few	13	TRBJ1-1	NA	TRBV5-1	TGCGCCAGCAGCTTGGCGGGTCCCACTGAAGCTTTCTTT	CASSLAGPTEAFF
NA	15	TRBJ2-3	TRBD1	TRBV11-3	TGTGCCAGCAGCTTACGACAGGGGAACACAGATACGCAGTATTTT	CASSLRQGNTDTQYF
NA	19	TRBJ2-4	TRBD1	TRBV18	TGTGCCAGCTCACCACGAAGGACAGGGGGCGAGGAGCCCAAAAACATTCAGTACTTC	CASSPRRTGGEEPKNIQYF
few	13	TRBJ1-4	NA	TRBV5-1	TGCGCCAGCAGCGAGCGTTCCAGGGGAAAACTGTTTTTT	CASSERSRGKLFF
NA	15	TRBJ2-7	TRBD1	TRBV7-9	TGTGCCAGCAGCTTAGACACAGGGGTGACCTACGAGCAGTACTTC	CASSLDTGVTYEQYF
NA	13	TRBJ2-3	TRBD1	TRBV19	TGTGCCAGTCGACAGGGCAGCACAGATACGCAGTATTTT	CASRQGSTDTQYF
NA	13	TRBJ2-7	TRBD2	TRBV18	TGTGCCAGCTCACCTCAGCGGGAGGGCGAGCAGTACTTC	CASSPQREGEQYF
NA	16	TRBJ2-6	NA	TRBV5-1	TGCGCCAGCAGCCTAGGACTCGGCTCTGGGGCCAACGTCCTGACTTTC	CASSLGLGSGANVLTF
NA	14	TRBJ1-2	TRBD1	TRBV27	TGTGCCAGCAGCCGGGACAGTTCTAACTATGGCTACACCTTC	CASSRDSSNYGYTF
NA	14	TRBJ2-7	TRBD2	TRBV10-3	TGTGCCACGGGACTAGCGGGAGGGAAACTCGAGCAGTACTTC	CATGLAGGKLEQYF
NA	15	TRBJ2-3	TRBD2	TRBV5-5	TGTGCCAGCAGCTTGTACAGCGGGAGTACAGATACGCAGTATTTT	CASSLYSGSTDTQYF
NA	15	TRBJ2-1	TRBD2	TRBV9	TGTGCCAGCAGCCAGTCGGCTAGCGGGAGTAATGAGCAGTTCTTC	CASSQSASGSNEQFF
NA	16	TRBJ2-7	TRBD2	TRBV7-8	TGTGCCAGCAGCCTCCAGCCAGCGGGGGCCTTCTACGAGCAGTACTTC	CASSLQPAGAFYEQYF
NA	17	TRBJ2-3	TRBD2	TRBV11-3	TGTGCCAGCAGCTTAAGAACAGCGGGAGTGGAGCCAGATACGCAGTATTTT	CASSLRTAGVEPDTQYF
NA	13	TRBJ2-3	NA	TRBV18	TGTGCCAGCTCTACAATGCCTTTGGAGACGCAGTATTTT	CASSTMPLETQYF
NA	16	TRBJ2-1	TRBD2	TRBV10-3	TGTGCCATCAGAGACGGGACTAGCGGGAGGAATGGTGAGCAGTTCTTC	CAIRDGTSGRNGEQFF
NA	13	TRBJ2-5	NA	TRBV6-5	TGTGCCAGCAGCCAGGTCTCTTTCCGGACCCAGTACTTC	CASSQVSFRTQYF
NA	14	TRBJ2-7	NA	TRBV29-1	TGCAGCGTTAGGCGGGACGGCCTCTACTACGAGCAGTACTTC	CSVRRDGLYYEQYF
NA	12	TRBJ2-1	NA	TRBV5-1	TGCGCCAGCAGCTTGGGGAGGGATGAGCAGTTCTTC	CASSLGRDEQFF
NA	13	TRBJ2-1	NA	TRBV12-5	TGTGCTAGTGGTTTCTGGAGGGCCAATGAGCAGTTCTTC	CASGFWRANEQFF
few	13	TRBJ1-1	NA	TRBV4-1	TGCGCCAGCACGGGGGGCCTGAACACTGAAGCTTTCTTT	CASTGGLNTEAFF
NA	16	TRBJ2-7	TRBD2	TRBV28	TGTGCCAGCAGCCAACCCTTAGCGGGAGGGTCCTACGAGCAGTACTTC	CASSQPLAGGSYEQYF
NA	14	TRBJ1-2	TRBD1	TRBV7-9	TGTGCCAGCACTACGACAGGGCAAGCTTCGAGCTACACCTTC	CASTTTGQASSYTF